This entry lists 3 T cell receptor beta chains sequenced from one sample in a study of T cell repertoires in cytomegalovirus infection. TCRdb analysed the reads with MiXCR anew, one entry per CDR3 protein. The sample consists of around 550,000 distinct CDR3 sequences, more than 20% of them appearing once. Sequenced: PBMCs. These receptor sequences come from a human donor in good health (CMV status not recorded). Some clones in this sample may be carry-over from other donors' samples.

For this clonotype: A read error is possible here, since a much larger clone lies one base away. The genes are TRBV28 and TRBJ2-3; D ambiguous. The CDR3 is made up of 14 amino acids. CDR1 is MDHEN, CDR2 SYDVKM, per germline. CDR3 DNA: TGTACCAGCACTATGGGGTCTAGCACAGATACGCAGTATTTT. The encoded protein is CTSTMGSSTDTQYF.

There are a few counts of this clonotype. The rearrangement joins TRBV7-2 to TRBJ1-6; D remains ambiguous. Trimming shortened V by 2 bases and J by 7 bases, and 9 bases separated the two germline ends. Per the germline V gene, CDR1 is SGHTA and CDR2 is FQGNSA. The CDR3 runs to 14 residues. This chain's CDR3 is CASSLRDPNSPLHF. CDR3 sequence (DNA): TGTGCCAGCAGCTTAAGAGACCCAAATTCACCCCTCCACTTT.

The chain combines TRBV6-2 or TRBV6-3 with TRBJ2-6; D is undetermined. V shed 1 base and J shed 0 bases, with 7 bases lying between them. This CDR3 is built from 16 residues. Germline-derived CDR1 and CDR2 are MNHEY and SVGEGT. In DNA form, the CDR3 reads TGTGCCAGCAGTTACTGGGCACTCTCTGGGGCCAACGTCCTGACTTTC. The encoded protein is CASSYWALSGANVLTF.